This note documents a single T cell receptor (beta chain) sequence. The CDR3 consists of 13 residues. The germline V gene has CDR1 SGHTA and CDR2 FQGTGA. Losses at the gene ends were 3 bases for V and 5 bases for J; bases not matched to a gene: 0. The data belong to a study of blood T cell repertoires in COVID-19. The overall study: Sample material is recorded as cDNA or gDNA derived from T cells, B-cell-depleted T cells, or PBMCs.

Authors' data handling: Amplified reference gene primers provided the basis for estimating nucleated cell counts. Here immunoSEQ multiplex PCR was the method, and the copy in TCRdb shows in-frame clones only, minus some. D and trimming were read from the DNA, whereas the V and J calls and clone size are those reported in that table. The data hold under 150,000 clones, with more than 75% observed a single time. The V call is TRBV7-3, the J call TRBJ1-2; TRBD1 matches 10 bases. Sequenced input: peripheral blood. This TCR was recovered from an elderly man with acute or convalescent COVID-19. DNA of the CDR3: TGTGCCAGCAGCTTGGGACAGGGGTATGGCTACACCTTC. This codes for CASSLGQGYGYTF.